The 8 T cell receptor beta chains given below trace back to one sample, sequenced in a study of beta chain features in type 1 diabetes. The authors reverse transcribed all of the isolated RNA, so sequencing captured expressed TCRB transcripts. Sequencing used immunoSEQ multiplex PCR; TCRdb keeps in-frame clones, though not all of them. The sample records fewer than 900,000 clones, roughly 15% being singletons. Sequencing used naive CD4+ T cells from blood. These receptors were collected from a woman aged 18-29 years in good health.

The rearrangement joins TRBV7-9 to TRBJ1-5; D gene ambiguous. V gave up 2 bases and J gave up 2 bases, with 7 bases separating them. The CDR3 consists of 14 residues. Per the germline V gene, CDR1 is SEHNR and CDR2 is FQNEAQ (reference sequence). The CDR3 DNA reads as TGTGCCAGCAGCTTATATGGAGGCAATCAGCCCCAGCATTTT. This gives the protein CASSLYGGNQPQHF.

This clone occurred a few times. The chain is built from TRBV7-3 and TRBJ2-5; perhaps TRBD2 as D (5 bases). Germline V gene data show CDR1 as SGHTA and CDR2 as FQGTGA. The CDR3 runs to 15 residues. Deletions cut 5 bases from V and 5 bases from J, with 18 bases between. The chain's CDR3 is CASSPSNLAHETQYF. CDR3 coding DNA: TGTGCCAGCAGCCCATCTAACCTAGCTCACGAGACCCAGTACTTC.

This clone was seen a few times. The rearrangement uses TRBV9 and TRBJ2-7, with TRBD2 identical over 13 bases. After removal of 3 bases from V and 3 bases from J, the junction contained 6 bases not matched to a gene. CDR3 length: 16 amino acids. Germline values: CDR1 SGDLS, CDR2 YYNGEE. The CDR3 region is CASSARTSGSGYEQYF. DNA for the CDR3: TGTGCCAGCAGCGCCAGGACTAGCGGGAGTGGCTACGAGCAGTACTTC.

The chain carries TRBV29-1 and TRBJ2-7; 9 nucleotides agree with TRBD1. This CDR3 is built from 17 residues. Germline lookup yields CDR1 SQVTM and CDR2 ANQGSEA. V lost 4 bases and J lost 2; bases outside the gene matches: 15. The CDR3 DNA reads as TGCAGCGTTGCTCTCCTTTGGTCTAGGACAGGGGCCTACGAGCAGTACTTC. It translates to CSVALLWSRTGAYEQYF.

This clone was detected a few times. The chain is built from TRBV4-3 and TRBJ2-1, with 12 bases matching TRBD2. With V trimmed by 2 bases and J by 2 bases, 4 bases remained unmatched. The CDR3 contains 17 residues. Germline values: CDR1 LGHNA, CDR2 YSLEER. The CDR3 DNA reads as TGCGCCAGCAGCCAAAGACTAGCGGGAGACCCCTACAATGAGCAGTTCTTC. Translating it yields CASSQRLAGDPYNEQFF.

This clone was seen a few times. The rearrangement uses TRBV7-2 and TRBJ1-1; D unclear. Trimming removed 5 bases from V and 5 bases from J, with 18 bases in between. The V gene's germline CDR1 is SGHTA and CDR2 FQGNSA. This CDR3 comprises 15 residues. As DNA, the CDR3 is TGTGCCAGCAGCCGAACTCCTATGGCCGGGACTGAAGCTTTCTTT. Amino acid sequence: CASSRTPMAGTEAFF.

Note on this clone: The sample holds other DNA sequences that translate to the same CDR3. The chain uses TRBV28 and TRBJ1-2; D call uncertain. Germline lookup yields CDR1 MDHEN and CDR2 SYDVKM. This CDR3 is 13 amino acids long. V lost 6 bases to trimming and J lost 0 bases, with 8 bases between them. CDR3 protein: CASSLGTNYGYTF. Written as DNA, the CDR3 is TGTGCCAGCAGCCTCGGAACTAACTATGGCTACACCTTC.

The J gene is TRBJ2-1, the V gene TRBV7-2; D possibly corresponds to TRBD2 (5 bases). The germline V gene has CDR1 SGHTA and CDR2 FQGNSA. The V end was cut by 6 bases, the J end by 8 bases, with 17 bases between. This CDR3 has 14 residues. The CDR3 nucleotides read TGTGCCAGCAGGAGGGAATCTTCACGCGATGAGCAGTTCTTC. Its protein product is CASRRESSRDEQFF.